This note documents a single T cell receptor (beta chain) sequence. This entry belongs to a study of blood T cell repertoires in COVID-19. Study-level background: The United States, Italy and Spain supplied acute and convalescent COVID-19 samples. The analysed material was cDNA or gDNA that came from T cells, B-cell-depleted T cells, or PBMCs.

Per germline, CDR1 SGHRS and CDR2 YFSETQ. The CDR3 is made up of 15 amino acids. V trimming: 2 bases; J trimming: 4 bases; junction bases outside the gene matches: 3. As processed by the authors: Amplifying reference gene primers gave estimates of nucleated cell counts. The method was immunoSEQ multiplex PCR; TCRdb's version includes in-frame clones alone and lacks a portion of them. Clone size and V and J calls were adopted from that table, with D and trimming inferred from the DNA. The table lists around 460,000 clones, 70% to 90% of them singletons. The V gene is TRBV5-1, the J gene TRBJ1-4, with TRBD1 matching over 9 bases. Sample: peripheral blood. The TCR comes from a man younger than 30 with COVID-19, enrolled during active disease. CDR3 region: CASSLPGQGNEKLFF. The CDR3 DNA reads TGCGCCAGCAGCTTACCGGGACAGGGTAATGAAAAACTGTTTTTT.